A single sample is the source of the 28 T cell receptor beta chains below, sequenced in a study of sequential checkpoint blockade in melanoma. Measured with immunoSEQ multiplex PCR; TCRdb has only the in-frame clones, and not every one. The table records around 18,000 clones, 72% of them present only once. Regarding treatment: randomized to nivolumab then ipilimumab (arm A) or the reverse (arm B). The material sequenced was CD8+ T cells sorted from blood (inferred from file names), taken from a patient given nivolumab and ipilimumab in sequence. The source of these receptors is a human donor with melanoma.

The V and J genes are TRBV15 and TRBJ1-1; 7 bases agree with TRBD1. Germline CDR1 LNHNV, CDR2 YYDKDF (reference sequence). This CDR3 spans 13 amino acids. V lost 3 bases, J lost 4 bases, and 2 bases stayed unmatched. The CDR3: CATSRTGTTEAFF. CDR3 nucleotides: TGTGCCACCAGCAGGACAGGGACCACTGAAGCTTTCTTT. The whole variable domain, filled in from reference TRBV15 and TRBJ1-1, reads DAMVIQNPRYQVTQFGKPVTLSCSQTLNHNVMYWYQQKSSQAPKLLFHYYDKDFNNEADTPDNFQSRRPNTSFCFLDIRSPGLGDTAMYLCATSRTGTTEAFFGQGTRLTVV.

The table lists this clone with a few counts. This chain links TRBV4-3 with TRBJ1-2, with 7 nucleotides matching TRBD1. Germline V gene data show CDR1 as LGHNA and CDR2 as YSLEER. V shed 1 base, J shed 8 bases, and the junction held 7 bases outside the gene matches. This CDR3 contains 14 residues. The CDR3 here is CASSQVRGVRGYTF. CDR3 nucleotides: TGCGCCAGCAGCCAAGTCAGGGGGGTGCGGGGCTACACCTTC.

The chain recombines TRBV2 with TRBJ2-3; 9 bases agree with TRBD2. The V and J ends lost 3 bases and 2 bases, in that order; junction bases with no gene match: 3. CDR1 is SNHLY and CDR2 is FYNNEI in the germline V gene. CDR3 length equals 15 residues. The CDR3 sequence: CASSDSGGATDTQYF. As DNA, the CDR3 is TGTGCCAGCAGTGATAGCGGGGGAGCCACAGATACGCAGTATTTT.

The rearrangement joins TRBV5-6 to TRBJ2-5; the match to TRBD2 covers 11 bases. J lost 3 bases, V lost 4 bases, and 2 bases had no gene match. The germline CDR1 and CDR2 sequences are SGHDT and YYEEEE. This CDR3 is 14 amino acids long. The CDR3 is CASSVGLAEETQYF. The CDR3 DNA reads as TGTGCCAGCAGCGTGGGACTAGCGGAAGAGACCCAGTACTTC.

The chain combines TRBV6-5 with TRBJ2-7, with D possibly matching TRBD1 (6 bases). The V gene's germline CDR1 is MNHEY and CDR2 SVGAGI. This CDR3 has 13 amino acids. V was pared by 2 bases and J by 7 bases, with 12 bases between. The CDR3 here is CASSYGGHLEQYF. In DNA, the CDR3 is TGTGCCAGCAGTTACGGGGGCCACCTGGAGCAGTACTTC.

The chain links TRBV6-5 to TRBJ2-7; 8 bases match TRBD2. The V and J ends lost 4 bases and 5 bases, in that order; junction bases with no gene match: 10. The V gene's germline CDR1 is MNHEY and CDR2 SVGAGI. The CDR3 contains 15 residues. The CDR3 reads CASSSPSGFGNEQYF. CDR3 bases: TGTGCCAGCAGTTCACCTAGCGGGTTTGGGAACGAGCAGTACTTC.

The genes are TRBV7-8 and TRBJ1-4; no reliable D call. V was pared by 8 bases and J by 7 bases, with 17 bases between. CDR3 length: 14 amino acids. The germline gives CDR1 SGHVS, CDR2 FQNEAQ. CDR3 nucleotide sequence: TGTGCCAGCGGCCCCGAGGGTGGTGCTGAAAAACTGTTTTTT. It yields the protein CASGPEGGAEKLFF.

The rearrangement joins TRBV7-9 to TRBJ2-1; 15 positions agree with TRBD2. The V gene's germline CDR1 is SEHNR and CDR2 FQNEAQ (reference sequence). CDR3 size: 18 residues. The junction had 10 bases not matched to a gene; V was cut back by 5 bases and J by 5 bases. CDR3 loop: CASSLGLAGGRIHNEQFF. The CDR3 bases are TGTGCCAGCAGCCTAGGACTAGCGGGAGGGCGCATCCACAATGAGCAGTTCTTC.

The chain carries TRBV21-1 and TRBJ2-1; the table's D call TRBD2 went unverified against the DNA. TRBV21-1 is labeled a pseudogene. There are 16 residues in the CDR3. This CDR3 is CASLRAGLAGVGEQFF. The CDR3 nucleotides are TGTGCCAGCCTGAGGGCTGGACTAGCGGGAGTCGGTGAGCAGTTCTTC.

In its sample, this clone is medium-sized. J is TRBJ2-3 and V is TRBV6-4; TRBD2 aligns across 10 bases. The CDR3 is 15 residues long. Germline loops: CDR1 MRHNA, CDR2 SNTAGT. J was trimmed by 2 bases and V by 5 bases; bases with no gene match: 4. The CDR3 sequence: CASSPSGGTTDTQYF. CDR3 nucleotide sequence: TGTGCCAGCAGTCCTAGCGGGGGAACCACAGATACGCAGTATTTT.

The V gene is TRBV13, the J gene TRBJ2-5, with 8 bases fitting TRBD1. The germline V gene has CDR1 PRHDT and CDR2 FYEKMQ (reference sequence). The CDR3 length is 14 residues. V was clipped by 5 bases and J by 7 bases; unmatched bases: 9. The CDR3 protein is CASSPGTGSRTQYF. In DNA form, the CDR3 reads TGTGCCAGCAGCCCAGGGACAGGTTCGAGGACCCAGTACTTC.

This clone was counted between two and nine times. The chain joins TRBV7-2 to TRBJ2-7; the match to TRBD2 covers 7 bases. The V and J ends lost 1 base and 0 bases, in that order; junction bases with no gene match: 9. The CDR3 length is 17 residues. Germline CDR1 and CDR2: SGHTA and FQGNSA. CDR3 loop: CASSLGRPGGFSYEQYF. In nucleotides, the CDR3 is TGTGCCAGCAGCTTAGGACGGCCGGGAGGCTTCTCCTACGAGCAGTACTTC.

This clone was seen more than once but under ten times. This sequence joins TRBV6-6 and TRBJ2-7, with a tentative D call TRBD1 (5 bases). The CDR3 is made up of 16 amino acids. V was pared by 0 bases and J by 3 bases, with 15 bases between. Germline values: CDR1 MNHNY, CDR2 SVGAGI (reference sequence). The CDR3 region has the DNA TGTGCCAGCAGTTACTCCCTAGAACAGGTTCTCTACGAGCAGTACTTC. Amino acid sequence: CASSYSLEQVLYEQYF.

This clone was counted only a few times. This chain joins TRBV6-5 and TRBJ1-1, with TRBD1 matching over 8 bases. CDR1 MNHEY and CDR2 SVGAGI come from the germline V gene. J was trimmed by 8 bases and V by 2 bases; bases with no gene match: 1. There are 12 residues in the CDR3. CDR3 sequence reads: CASSYRTGEAFF. Written as DNA, the CDR3 is TGTGCCAGCAGTTACCGGACAGGGGAAGCTTTCTTT.

This sequence joins TRBV9 and TRBJ2-3, with D maybe TRBD2 (6 bases). This CDR3 spans 17 amino acids. CDR1 is SGDLS, CDR2 YYNGEE, per germline. V was pared by 4 bases and J by 2 bases, with 20 bases between. The CDR3 reads CASSPSYRGVVTDTQYF. In DNA, the CDR3 is TGTGCCAGCAGCCCCTCTTATCGCGGGGTTGTCACAGATACGCAGTATTTT.

V usage is TRBV10-3 and J usage is TRBJ2-2, with D perhaps TRBD2 (5 bases). The CDR3 consists of 15 residues. Trimming cost V 3 bases and J 4 bases, with 12 bases left between them. The germline V gene has CDR1 ENHRY and CDR2 SYGVKD. CDR3 sequence: CAISEEGTLTGELFF. The DNA of the CDR3 is TGTGCCATCAGTGAAGAGGGTACGCTCACCGGGGAGCTGTTTTTT.

The chain couples TRBV4-1 to TRBJ2-1, with TRBD2 identical over 8 bases. This CDR3 is built from 16 residues. Trimming at V came to 1 base and at J to 2 bases, leaving 4 bases not matched to a gene. Germline CDR1 and CDR2: MGHRA and YSYEKL. CDR3 sequence reads: CASSQVSGTPYNEQFF. The DNA of the CDR3 is TGCGCCAGCAGCCAAGTTAGCGGGACCCCCTACAATGAGCAGTTCTTC.

CDR3 DNA sequence: TGTGCCAGCAGCCCTCGTAGCGGGCGATCCTACAATGAGCAGTTCTTC. Amino acid sequence: CASSPRSGRSYNEQFF. J is TRBJ2-1 and V is TRBV9, with 7 bases lining up with TRBD2. Trimming removed 4 bases from V and 1 base from J; junction bases left unmatched: 8. CDR3 length: 16 amino acids. Germline V gene sequence: CDR1 SGDLS, CDR2 YYNGEE.

In this sample, this clone turned up once. The chain recombines TRBV15 with TRBJ2-1; 7 bases align to TRBD2. Germline CDR1 LNHNV, CDR2 YYDKDF (reference sequence). This CDR3 has 17 amino acids. V dropped 0 bases and J dropped 0; count of bases not matched to a gene: 5. Here the CDR3 reads CATSREGGGSSYNEQFF. The CDR3 DNA reads as TGTGCCACCAGCAGAGAAGGTGGCGGGAGCTCCTACAATGAGCAGTTCTTC.

As DNA, the CDR3 is TGTGCCACCAGTGATAGGACAGGGTACGAGCAGTACTTC. Its translation is CATSDRTGYEQYF. The chain combines TRBV15 with TRBJ2-7; 8 positions match TRBD1. J gave up 4 bases and V 6 bases, and 5 bases lay outside the gene matches. Germline V CDR1 and CDR2: LNHNV, YYDKDF (reference sequence). The CDR3 is made up of 13 amino acids.

The gene calls are TRBV6-5 and TRBJ1-5; D call uncertain. The length of the CDR3 is 15 residues. Trimming cost V 6 bases and J 0 bases, with 12 bases left between them. CDR1 is MNHEY and CDR2 is SVGAGI in the germline V gene. The CDR3 loop reads CASSPVAYSNQPQHF. CDR3 bases: TGTGCCAGCAGCCCCGTAGCCTATAGCAATCAGCCCCAGCATTTT.

The chain employs TRBV9 and TRBJ2-2; TRBD1 aligns across 8 bases. CDR3 length: 21 amino acids. V lost 0 bases and J lost 2; bases outside the gene matches: 18. Germline-derived CDR1 and CDR2 are SGDLS and YYNGEE. DNA for the CDR3: TGTGCCAGCAGCGTAGAGGGCAGGGGGCCTCGCGGGGACCCTAACACCGGGGAGCTGTTTTTT. This translates into CASSVEGRGPRGDPNTGELFF. Full variable domain (missing parts from reference TRBV9 and TRBJ2-2): DSGVTQTPKHLITATGQRVTLRCSPRSGDLSVYWYQQSLDQGLQFLIQYYNGEERAKGNILERFSAQQFPDLHSELNLSSLELGDSALYFCASSVEGRGPRGDPNTGELFFGEGSRLTVL.

V usage is TRBV6-6 and J usage is TRBJ2-2; D might be TRBD1 (5 bases). The CDR3 loop spans 14 amino acids. In germline, CDR1 is MNHNY, CDR2 SVGAGI (reference sequence). V was cut by 4 bases and J by 3 bases, with 9 bases left in between. CDR3 sequence: CASSWGKDTGELFF. CDR3 bases: TGTGCCAGCAGTTGGGGCAAGGACACCGGGGAGCTGTTTTTT.

J is TRBJ1-2 and V is TRBV13; 11 nucleotides match TRBD1. Germline assignment: CDR1 PRHDT and CDR2 FYEKMQ (reference sequence). Trimming removed 5 bases from V and 3 bases from J; junction bases left unmatched: 11. There are 17 residues in the CDR3. CDR3 DNA sequence: TGTGCCAGCAGCAACGAGCCCCGGACAGGGGGCTACTATGGCTACACCTTC. Its protein is CASSNEPRTGGYYGYTF.

The V gene is TRBV4-1, the J gene TRBJ2-7; 9 nucleotides agree with TRBD1. Germline V gene lookup returns CDR1 MGHRA and CDR2 YSYEKL. The CDR3 sequence is 15 residues long. After removal of 0 bases from V and 9 bases from J, the junction contained 9 bases not matched to a gene. The CDR3 spells CASSQDLGQGTGQYF. Written as DNA, the CDR3 is TGCGCCAGCAGCCAAGATCTCGGACAGGGGACGGGGCAGTACTTC.

In this sample, this clone turned up a few times. This chain uses TRBV6-5 with TRBJ2-7, with TRBD2 identical over 8 bases. This CDR3 spans 14 amino acids. The V gene's germline CDR1 is MNHEY and CDR2 SVGAGI. V gave up 2 bases and J gave up 0 bases; unmatched junction bases: 0. This CDR3 reads CASSYGTSSYEQYF. The CDR3 DNA reads TGTGCCAGCAGTTACGGGACTAGCTCCTACGAGCAGTACTTC.

The chain has TRBV7-9 and TRBJ2-5; 8 positions agree with TRBD2. The J call is in doubt because the DNA end fits TRBJ2-7 better. The V gene's germline CDR1 is SEHNR and CDR2 FQNEAQ (reference sequence). The CDR3 sequence is 13 residues long. The CDR3 reads CASSSLAGYEQYF. CDR3 nucleotide sequence: TGTGCCAGCAGTTCTTTAGCGGGATACGAGCAGTACTTC.

The rearrangement uses TRBV27 and TRBJ2-3; no firm D call. This CDR3 spans 13 amino acids. The V end lost 3 bases, the J end lost 2 bases, and 6 bases lay between the germline ends. Germline V gene sequence: CDR1 MNHEY, CDR2 SMNVEV (reference sequence). CDR3 amino acids: CASSFYPTDTQYF. The DNA of the CDR3 is TGTGCCAGCAGTTTTTATCCCACAGATACGCAGTATTTT.